The 14 T cell receptor beta chains presented below share a single source sample, sequenced in a study of tumor and adjacent non-tumor tissue in lung cancer. The library came from three nested PCR rounds adapted from ARM-PCR protocols. Each CDR3 protein gets one entry after TCRdb re-called the multiplex PCR reads with MiXCR. The data hold approximately 66,000 distinct CDR3 sequences, with around 61% observed a single time. No cell sorting was done before RNA was extracted from the tissue. More than 3 cm separated this lung sample from the edge of the tumor. Sequencing was carried out using distant non-tumor lung tissue. The receptors originated from a man between 65 and 85 years old with non-small cell lung cancer.

This clonotype was seen repeatedly, ten times or more. The chain recombines TRBV5-4 with TRBJ2-1, with 13 bases that match TRBD2. V gave up 2 bases and J gave up 12 bases; unmatched junction bases: 8. CDR3 size: 15 residues. The germline V gene has CDR1 SGHNT and CDR2 YYREEE (reference sequence). The chain's CDR3 is CASSFGTSGTLLQFF. CDR3 in DNA: TGTGCCAGCAGCTTCGGGACTAGCGGGACTCTACTGCAGTTCTTC.

The chain has TRBV20-1 and TRBJ1-5, with TRBD1 matching 7 bases. The length of the CDR3 is 17 residues. Germline-derived CDR1 and CDR2 are DFQATT and SNEGSKA (reference sequence). With V trimmed by 6 bases and J by 3 bases, 17 bases remained unmatched. CDR3: CSAPFPGGTEHNQPQHF. In DNA, the CDR3 is TGCAGTGCCCCATTCCCTGGCGGGACAGAGCACAATCAGCCCCAGCATTTT.

This chain uses TRBV5-1 with TRBJ1-6; TRBD1 might be the D (6 bases). V lost 4 bases to trimming and J lost 6 bases, with 11 bases between them. CDR3 length equals 14 residues. From germline, CDR1 is SGHRS and CDR2 YFSETQ. The chain's CDR3 is CASSGGAINSPLHF. The CDR3, as DNA: TGCGCCAGCAGCGGGGGGGCGATTAATTCACCCCTCCACTTT.

As for this clonotype: Since a much larger clone is just one base distant, this may be a read error. This chain links TRBV12-3 or TRBV12-4 with TRBJ2-3; D is unresolved. The CDR3 covers 12 residues. With 2 bases removed from V and 13 bases from J, the gap between germline ends came to 13 bases. CDR3 DNA: TGTGCCAGCAGTTTACCCAGCGTGAGCGAGTATTTT. Residues: CASSLPSVSEYF.

As regards this clonotype: A much bigger clone sits one base away, suggesting this may be a read error. The rearrangement uses TRBV2 and TRBJ2-5; tentative D call: TRBD2 (7 bases). Trimming removed 6 bases at V and 5 bases at J, with 13 bases between. The CDR3 covers 13 residues. Germline V gene data show CDR1 as SNHLY and CDR2 as FYNNEI. CDR3 residues: CASRSGGKETQYF. The CDR3 nucleotides are TGTGCCAGCAGGTCGGGGGGCAAGGAGACCCAGTACTTC. Filled out from reference TRBV2 and TRBJ2-5, the complete variable domain reads EPEVTQTPSHQVTQMGQEVILRCVPISNHLYFYWYRQILGQKVEFLVSFYNNEISEKSEIFDDQFSVERPDGSNFTLKIRSTKLEDSAMYFCASRSGGKETQYFGPGTRLLVL.

Ten or more counts support this clonotype. The gene calls are TRBV14 and TRBJ2-2; TRBD1 matches at 7 bases. This CDR3 contains 14 residues. V trimming: 6 bases; J trimming: 1 base; junction bases outside the gene matches: 2. The germline CDR1 and CDR2 sequences are SGHDN and FVKESK. The CDR3: CASRRQGNTGELFF. The CDR3 DNA follows: TGTGCCAGCAGACGACAGGGGAACACCGGGGAGCTGTTTTTT.

This clonotype has only a few counts. This sequence joins TRBV3-1 and TRBJ2-5; D call uncertain. Germline V gene lookup returns CDR1 LGHDT and CDR2 YNNKEL (reference sequence). V lost 0 bases to trimming and J lost 6 bases, with 5 bases between them. The length of the CDR3 is 12 residues. CDR3 protein: CASSQEGKTQYF. As DNA, the CDR3 is TGTGCCAGCAGCCAAGAAGGGAAGACCCAGTACTTC.

This clonotype has a count of ten or more. The chain recombines TRBV30 with TRBJ1-2; perhaps TRBD1 as D (6 bases). V dropped 2 bases and J dropped 7 bases, with 8 bases sitting between them. The CDR3 runs to 11 residues. Germline CDR1 GTSNPN, CDR2 SVGIG (reference sequence). The CDR3 DNA is TGTGCCTGGAGTCCAGGGGTTGGCTACACCTTC. It codes for CAWSPGVGYTF.

With regard to this clonotype: This may come from a read error, since a much larger clone is one base off. The genes are TRBV28 and TRBJ1-5; 7 bases line up with TRBD1. CDR3 length: 16 residues. Germline CDR1 MDHEN, CDR2 SYDVKM. CDR3 bases: TGTACCAGCAGCGCCAGACAGGGCACTCTCAATCAGCCCCAGCATTTT. Translation gives CTSSARQGTLNQPQHF.

The chain combines TRBV12-3 or TRBV12-4 with TRBJ2-1; 14 nucleotides align to TRBD2. J gave up 7 bases and V 10 bases, and 9 bases lay outside the gene matches. The CDR3 sequence is 15 residues long. The CDR3 region has the DNA TGTGCCATGAGTGGACTAGCGGGAGGTACGAATGAGCAGTTCTTC. As protein: CAMSGLAGGTNEQFF.

This clonotype was detected only once. The chain joins TRBV28 to TRBJ2-1; TRBD2 matches at 12 bases. Germline V CDR1 and CDR2: MDHEN, SYDVKM. CDR3 length: 16 amino acids. CDR3 protein: CISSYPGASGRAGQFF. The CDR3 DNA reads as TGTATCAGCAGTTATCCCGGGGCTAGCGGGAGGGCCGGACAGTTCTTC.

As for this clonotype: Its ends do not fully match the called genes, so a read error is possible. V usage is TRBV6-5 and J usage is TRBJ2-5; a weak D match, TRBD1 (6 bases). The CDR3 totals 14 residues. Germline V gene lookup returns CDR1 MNHEY and CDR2 SVGAGI. The CDR3 DNA follows: TGTGCCAGCCGGCCCCAGGACAGCCAAGGGGCCCAGTACTTT. It is translated as CASRPQDSQGAQYF.

Details on this clonotype: This may be a read error, as it is one base from a much larger clone. J is TRBJ2-7 and V is TRBV6-5; the match to TRBD1 covers 7 bases. The CDR3 loop spans 14 amino acids. CDR1 is MNHEY and CDR2 is SVGAGI in the germline V gene. J gave up 3 bases and V 2 bases, and 4 bases lay outside the gene matches. DNA of the CDR3: TGTGCCAGCAGTTACGGGACAGAGAGCTACGAGCAGTACTTC. It yields the protein CASSYGTESYEQYF.

The chain links TRBV4-1 to TRBJ1-1; D perhaps matches TRBD1 (6 bases). The V gene's germline CDR1 is MGHRA and CDR2 YSYEKL. Between the trimmed V and J ends, which lost 9 bases and 4 bases, there was a span of 30 bases. The CDR3 runs to 18 residues. The CDR3 bases are TGCGCCAGAAGCAGAAACGGACAGATAGGGTCCCGGGGCACTGAAGCTTTCTTT. Translating gives CARSRNGQIGSRGTEAFF.